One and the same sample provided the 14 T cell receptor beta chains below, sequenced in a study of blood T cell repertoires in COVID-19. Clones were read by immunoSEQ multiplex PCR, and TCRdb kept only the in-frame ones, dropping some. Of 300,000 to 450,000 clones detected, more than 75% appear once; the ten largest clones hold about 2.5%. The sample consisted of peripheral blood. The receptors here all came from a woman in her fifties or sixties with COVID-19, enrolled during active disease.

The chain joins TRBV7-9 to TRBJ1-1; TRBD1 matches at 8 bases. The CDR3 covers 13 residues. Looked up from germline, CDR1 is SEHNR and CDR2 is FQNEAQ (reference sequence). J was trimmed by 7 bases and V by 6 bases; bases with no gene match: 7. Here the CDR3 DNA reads TGTGCCAGCAGTTCCTGGACAGGGAGTGAAGCTTTCTTT. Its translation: CASSSWTGSEAFF.

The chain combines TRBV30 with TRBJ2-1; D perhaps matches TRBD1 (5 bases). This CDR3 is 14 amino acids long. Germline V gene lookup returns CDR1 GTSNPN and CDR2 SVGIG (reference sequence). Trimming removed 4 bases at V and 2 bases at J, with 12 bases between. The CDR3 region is CAWKTDSTYNEQFF. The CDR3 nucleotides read TGTGCCTGGAAAACAGACAGCACCTACAATGAGCAGTTCTTC.

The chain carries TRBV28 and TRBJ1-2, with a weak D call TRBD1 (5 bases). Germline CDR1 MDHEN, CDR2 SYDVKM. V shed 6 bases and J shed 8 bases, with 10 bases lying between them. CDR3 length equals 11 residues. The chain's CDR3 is CASRMWGGYTF. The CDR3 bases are TGTGCCAGCAGAATGTGGGGCGGCTACACCTTC.

The CDR3 spells CASSDRGTGELFF. The DNA of the CDR3 is TGTGCCAGCAGTGACCGGGGCACCGGGGAGCTGTTTTTT. This chain uses TRBV6-4 with TRBJ2-2; weak D call: TRBD2 (5 bases). V dropped 2 bases and J dropped 4 bases, with 5 bases sitting between them. This CDR3 has 13 residues. CDR1 MRHNA and CDR2 SNTAGT come from the germline V gene.

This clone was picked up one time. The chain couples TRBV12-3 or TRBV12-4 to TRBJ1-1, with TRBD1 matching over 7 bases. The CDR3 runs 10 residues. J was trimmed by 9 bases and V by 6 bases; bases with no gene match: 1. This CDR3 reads CASRGQQAFF. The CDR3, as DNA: TGTGCCAGCAGGGGACAGCAAGCTTTCTTT.

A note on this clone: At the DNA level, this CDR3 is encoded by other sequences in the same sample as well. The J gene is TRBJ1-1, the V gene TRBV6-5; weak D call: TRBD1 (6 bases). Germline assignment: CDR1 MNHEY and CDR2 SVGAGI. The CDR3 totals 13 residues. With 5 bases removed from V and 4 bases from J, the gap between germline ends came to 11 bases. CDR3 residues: CASSTGSRTEAFF. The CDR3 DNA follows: TGTGCCAGCAGTACAGGGTCACGCACTGAAGCTTTCTTT.

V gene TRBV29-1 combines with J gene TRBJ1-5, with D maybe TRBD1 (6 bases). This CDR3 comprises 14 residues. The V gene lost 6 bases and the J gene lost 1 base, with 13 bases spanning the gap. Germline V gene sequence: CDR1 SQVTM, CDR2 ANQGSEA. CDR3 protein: CSVTGTNSNQPQHF. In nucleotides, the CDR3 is TGCAGCGTAACCGGGACAAACAGCAATCAGCCCCAGCATTTT.

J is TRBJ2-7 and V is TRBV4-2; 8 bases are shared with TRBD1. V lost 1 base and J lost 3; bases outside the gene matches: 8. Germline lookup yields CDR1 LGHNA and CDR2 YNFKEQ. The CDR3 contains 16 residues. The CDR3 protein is CASSQAEGQGIYEQYF. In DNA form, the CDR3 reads TGTGCCAGCAGCCAAGCTGAAGGACAGGGCATCTACGAGCAGTACTTC.

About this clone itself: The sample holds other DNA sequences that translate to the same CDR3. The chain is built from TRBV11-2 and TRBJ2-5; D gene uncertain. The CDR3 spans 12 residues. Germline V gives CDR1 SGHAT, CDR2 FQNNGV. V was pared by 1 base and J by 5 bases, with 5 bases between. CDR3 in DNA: TGTGCCAGCAGCTTAGTCCGGGAGACCCAGTACTTC. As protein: CASSLVRETQYF.

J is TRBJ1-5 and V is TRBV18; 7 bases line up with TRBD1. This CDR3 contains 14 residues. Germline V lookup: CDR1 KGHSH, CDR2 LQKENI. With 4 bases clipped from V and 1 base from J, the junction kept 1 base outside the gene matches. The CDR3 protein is CASSQGQSNQPQHF. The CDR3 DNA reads TGTGCCAGCTCACAGGGACAGAGCAATCAGCCCCAGCATTTT. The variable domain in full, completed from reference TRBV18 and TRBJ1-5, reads NAGVMQNPRHLVRRRGQEARLRCSPMKGHSHVYWYRQLPEEGLKFMVYLQKENIIDESGMPKERFSAEFPKEGPSILRIQQVVRGDSAAYFCASSQGQSNQPQHFGDGTRLSIL.

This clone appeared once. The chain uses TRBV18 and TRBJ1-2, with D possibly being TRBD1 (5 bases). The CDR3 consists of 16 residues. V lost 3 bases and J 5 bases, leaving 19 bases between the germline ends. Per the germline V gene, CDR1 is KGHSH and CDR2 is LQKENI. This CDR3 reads CASSPFQGQVGYGYTF. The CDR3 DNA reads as TGTGCCAGCTCACCGTTTCAGGGCCAAGTGGGGTATGGCTACACCTTC.

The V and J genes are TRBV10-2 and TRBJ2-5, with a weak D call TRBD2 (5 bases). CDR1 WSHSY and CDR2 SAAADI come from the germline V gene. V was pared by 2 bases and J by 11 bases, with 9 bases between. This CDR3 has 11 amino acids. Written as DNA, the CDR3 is TGCGCCAGCAGTGAGAAGGAGGAGCAGTACTTC. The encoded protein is CASSEKEEQYF.

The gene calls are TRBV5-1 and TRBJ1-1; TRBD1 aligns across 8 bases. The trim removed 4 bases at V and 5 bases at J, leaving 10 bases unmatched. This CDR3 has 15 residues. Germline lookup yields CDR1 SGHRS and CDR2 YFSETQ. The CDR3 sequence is CASSRGQGAFTEAFF. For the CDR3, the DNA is TGCGCCAGCAGCCGGGGGCAGGGGGCCTTTACTGAAGCTTTCTTT. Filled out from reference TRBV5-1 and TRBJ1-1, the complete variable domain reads KAGVTQTPRYLIKTRGQQVTLSCSPISGHRSVSWYQQTPGQGLQFLFEYFSETQRNKGNFPGRFSGRQFSNSRSEMNVSTLELGDSALYLCASSRGQGAFTEAFFGQGTRLTVV.

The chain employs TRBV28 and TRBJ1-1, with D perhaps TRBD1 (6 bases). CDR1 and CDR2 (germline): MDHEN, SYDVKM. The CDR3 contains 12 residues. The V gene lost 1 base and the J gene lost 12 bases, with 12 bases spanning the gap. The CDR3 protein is CASSLSQGVSFF. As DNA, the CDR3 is TGTGCCAGCAGTTTATCACAGGGCGTTTCTTTCTTT.